These T cell receptor beta chains were read from a single sample in a study of tumor-infiltrating lymphocytes in primary liver carcinoma. MiXCR, applied by TCRdb to the multiplex PCR reads, yields one record per CDR3 protein. The table has roughly 100,000 distinct CDR3 sequences, around 83% seen once; the top ten hold under 25%. The sequencing input was liver tumor tissue from sampling region 3. The receptor set was obtained from a man in his forties with primary liver carcinoma and hepatitis B virus infection. Each CDR3 is given with its conserved first and last residue. The D gene is left open where the match is weak. Where a row states a size, it is once, few, many or the class of an expanded clone; other rows omit it.

abundance,d_gene,v_gene,j_gene,len,CDR3nt,CDR3aa
NA,NA,TRBV6-5,TRBJ1-1,13,TGTGCCAGCGGTTCCCCAATAAACAGTGAAGCTTTCTTT,CASGSPINSEAFF
NA,NA,TRBV20-1,TRBJ2-3,16,TGCAGTGCTAGAGATTTGTCCACCAGGACCACAGATACACAGTATTTT,CSARDLSTRTTDTQYF
NA,TRBD2,TRBV2,TRBJ2-3,15,TGTGTCAGCATGTGGCTAGCGGGAGGCACAGATAGGCAGTATTTT,CVSMWLAGGTDRQYF
NA,NA,TRBV14,TRBJ1-1,15,TGTGCCAGCAGCCCCAGACTTGGGGTAGGGACTGGAGCTTTCTTT,CASSPRLGVGTGAFF
NA,TRBD1,TRBV5-1,TRBJ1-1,17,TGCGCCAGCAGCCCCAGGACAGGGAGTTGGGTGGGGACTGAAGCTTTCTTT,CASSPRTGSWVGTEAFF
NA,NA,TRBV18,TRBJ2-3,15,TGTGCCAGCTCAATTAGTTTCTCTAGCACAGATACGCGGTATTTT,CASSISFSSTDTRYF
few,NA,TRBV6-5,TRBJ1-2,13,TGTGTCAGTAGGGTCGGGGTCAACTATGGTTACACCTTC,CVSRVGVNYGYTF
NA,TRBD2,TRBV20-1,TRBJ2-1,17,TGCAGTACTAGGACTAGCGGGGGCCTGAGCTCCTACAATGAACAGTTCTTC,CSTRTSGGLSSYNEQFF
once,TRBD2,TRBV5-4,TRBJ2-1,17,TGTGCCAGCAACCTCGCGACTAACGGGAGGCTCTACAATGAGCAGTTCTTC,CASNLATNGRLYNEQFF
NA,TRBD1,TRBV9,TRBJ1-2,15,TGTGCCAGCAGCCCGAGCGGCCGGGACAGGGGCTGCTACACCTTC,CASSPSGRDRGCYTF
NA,TRBD2,TRBV6-1,TRBJ2-2,17,TGTGCCACGACACTTCGGACTAGCGGAGTCAACACCGGGGGGCTGTTTTTT,CATTLRTSGVNTGGLFF
NA,TRBD2,TRBV29-1,TRBJ2-7,15,TGCAGCGTTGAAGATGGTCTAGCGGGGCCCCACGAGCAGTACTTC,CSVEDGLAGPHEQYF
NA,NA,TRBV12-3/TRBV12-4,TRBJ2-5,14,TGTGCCAGCAGTTTAGGAGCCACCTCTCAGACCCAGTACTTC,CASSLGATSQTQYF
NA,NA,TRBV11-2,TRBJ2-5,17,TGTGCTAGCAGCCCCATGGGCCAGCAGGTGGGGAAAGAGATCCAGTACTTC,CASSPMGQQVGKEIQYF
NA,NA,TRBV29-1,TRBJ1-3,13,TGCAGCGTTGAAGATCTTTTGGAAAACATCATATATTTT,CSVEDLLENIIYF
NA,NA,TRBV6-1,TRBJ2-7,16,TGTACCAGCAGTCGCTCAACGGCTGCGAGCTCGTACGAGCAGTACTTC,CTSSRSTAASSYEQYF
NA,NA,TRBV11-2,TRBJ1-2,13,TGTGCCTGCAGCTCTAACCCAGGGGAAGGCTATATCTTC,CACSSNPGEGYIF
NA,NA,TRBV7-2,TRBJ2-1,15,TGTGCCAGTAGCTTAGCAAGGATCGGGCGCAATGAGCAGTTCTTC,CASSLARIGRNEQFF
NA,NA,TRBV6-2/TRBV6-3,TRBJ2-3,13,TGTGCCATAACAGGTTCTGGCATAGATACGCAGTATTTT,CAITGSGIDTQYF
NA,NA,TRBV29-1,TRBJ2-7,15,TGCAGCGTTGAAGACCCAGGAGGGAGCCCCTACGAGAAGTACTTC,CSVEDPGGSPYEKYF
NA,NA,TRBV29-1,TRBJ2-7,16,TGCAGCTCCATGACATCTGGGACCGACACTACCTACGAGCAGTACTTC,CSSMTSGTDTTYEQYF
NA,NA,TRBV29-1,TRBJ2-7,12,TGTAGCGTTGTCTACTCAGCCTACGAGCAGTACTTC,CSVVYSAYEQYF
NA,NA,TRBV11-2,TRBJ2-3,17,TGTGCCAGCACCATCCGGTGGCTAAGGGAGAGCACAGATACGCAGTATTTT,CASTIRWLRESTDTQYF
NA,NA,TRBV5-1,TRBJ2-7,14,TGCCCCAGCAGCTTATCGGGGCTAGCAAACGAGCTGTACTTC,CPSSLSGLANELYF
NA,NA,TRBV9,TRBJ1-4,14,TGTGCCAACAGCGTTCAGGGAGCTAATGAAAAACTGTTGTTT,CANSVQGANEKLLF
NA,NA,TRBV4-3,TRBJ2-1,16,TGCGCCAGCAGCCGAGATAGGAGCGGGTTTAACAATGAACAGTTCTTC,CASSRDRSGFNNEQFF
NA,TRBD1,TRBV12-3/TRBV12-4,TRBJ2-5,14,TGTGACAGCGCTCAGGGACAGTCCCGAGTGACCCAGTACTTC,CDSAQGQSRVTQYF
NA,TRBD2,TRBV6-2/TRBV6-3,TRBJ2-5,18,TGTGCCAGCAGCCCTATCCGTCGGACTAGCGGGGGAAGGGAGAGCCAGTACTTC,CASSPIRRTSGGRESQYF
NA,NA,TRBV5-4,TRBJ2-4,15,TGTGCCAGCAGAGCGGATAGTGGGGCCTACAATGAGCAGTACTTC,CASRADSGAYNEQYF
NA,TRBD2,TRBV10-3,TRBJ2-2,16,TGTGCCATCAGTGTATTACGGGAGGCGAACATCGGGGAGCTGTTTTTT,CAISVLREANIGELFF
NA,NA,TRBV6-6,TRBJ2-4,17,TGTGCCACCAGTTACTTGACGTCAGGAATCGCCAAAAACATTCAGTACTTC,CATSYLTSGIAKNIQYF
many,NA,TRBV24-1,TRBJ1-1,13,TGTGCCACCAGTAATGGGGGCTTTACTGAAGCTTTCTTT,CATSNGGFTEAFF
NA,TRBD2,TRBV2,TRBJ2-5,12,TGTGCCAGGGGGACTACACAAGAGACCCAGTACTTC,CARGTTQETQYF
NA,TRBD2,TRBV4-3,TRBJ2-3,20,TGCGCCAGCAACCAAGATCTTCCCTCCGGGACTAGCGGGGGAGCGGATACGCAGTATTTT,CASNQDLPSGTSGGADTQYF
NA,NA,TRBV29-1,TRBJ1-1,15,TGCGGCGTTGCGGCAGCGTGGGGAATGATCACTGAAGCTTTCTTT,CGVAAAWGMITEAFF
NA,NA,TRBV28,TRBJ1-5,16,TGTGCCAGCAGTGTCGTGTATAGTAAGGGGCATCAGCCCCAACATTTT,CASSVVYSKGHQPQHF
few,NA,TRBV20-1,TRBJ1-1,15,TGCAGTGCTCGAGGGGGGACGGGTGTCGGCACTGAAGCTTTCTTT,CSARGGTGVGTEAFF
once,TRBD2,TRBV29-1,TRBJ2-3,13,TGCAGCGTCCAGACGGGAGGAGGAGATACGCAGTATTTT,CSVQTGGGDTQYF
many,TRBD2,TRBV5-4,TRBJ2-3,17,TGTGCCAGCAGCGCCCCCGGGACTAGCGCTGGGGGGGTTACGCAGTATTTT,CASSAPGTSAGGVTQYF
NA,NA,TRBV6-5,TRBJ2-1,12,TGTGCCACCAGGATATGGTCCAATGAGCAGTTCTTC,CATRIWSNEQFF
NA,NA,TRBV11-1,TRBJ1-6,13,TGTGCTAGCAGCCGGACAATGGTTTCACCCCTCCACTTC,CASSRTMVSPLHF
NA,TRBD1,TRBV29-1,TRBJ2-7,13,TGCAGCACCTGGACAGGTCCTCCCTACGACCAGTACTTC,CSTWTGPPYDQYF
once,TRBD1,TRBV4-3,TRBJ2-1,20,TGCGCCAGCAGCCAAACGCCAGGGACAGGGGAATTTGTCCCCTGCAATGAGCAGTTCTTC,CASSQTPGTGEFVPCNEQFF
NA,TRBD2,TRBV28,TRBJ2-7,14,TGTGCCAGCAGTCGGTGGGGACTACATTACGAGCAGTATTTC,CASSRWGLHYEQYF
NA,NA,TRBV6-2/TRBV6-3,TRBJ2-2,16,TGTGCCAACAGCCGAGTCGGGACACCTTTCACCGGGGAGCTGTTTTTT,CANSRVGTPFTGELFF
NA,TRBD2,TRBV5-4,TRBJ2-3,17,TGTGCCAGCATCGCCTCCGGGACTAGCGCTGGGGGGGTTACGCAGTATTTT,CASIASGTSAGGVTQYF
NA,NA,TRBV6-2/TRBV6-3,TRBJ2-3,14,TGTGCTAGCAGTTACTCCACGGCAGGGTTGGGTCAGTATTTT,CASSYSTAGLGQYF
NA,TRBD1,TRBV6-6,TRBJ1-1,16,TGTGCCAGCTGTTACGCCCCATGGACAGGTGGGCCTGAAGCTTTCTTT,CASCYAPWTGGPEAFF
NA,NA,TRBV29-1,TRBJ1-5,13,TGTAGCGATATTGGACAGATCAATCAGCCCCAGCATTTT,CSDIGQINQPQHF
many,NA,TRBV7-9,TRBJ1-1,20,TGTGCCAGCAGCTTTACAGAGCCTCGGGCCAGTCAGAGAAGTAACACTGAAGCTTTCTTT,CASSFTEPRASQRSNTEAFF